This is a list of T cell receptor beta chains from one sample in a study of T cell responses to AZD1222 COVID-19 vaccine. TCRdb keeps only in-frame clones here, not all; method: immunoSEQ multiplex PCR. The sample includes 140,000 to 150,000 clones, approximately 89% of them seen just once. The input for sequencing was peripheral blood, taken on day 0 of AZD1222 vaccination. Source of these receptors: an adult in good health. Both conserved end residues are part of each CDR3. D genes are given only for firm matches. Size is omitted from some rows. Given values are once, few, many or a class for expanded clones.

cdr3_length	clone_size	v_call	j_call	d_call	cdr3_aa	cdr3_nt
13	.	TRBV5-3	TRBJ1-1	.	CACSGGMNTEAFF	TGTGCCTGTTCCGGGGGGATGAACACTGAAGCTTTCTTT
19	.	TRBV4-3	TRBJ2-4	.	CASSSTRGGLTVAKNIQYF	TGCGCCAGCTCCTCCACCCGCGGGGGCCTTACAGTCGCCAAAAACATTCAGTACTTC
15	once	TRBV4-2	TRBJ1-4	TRBD1	CASSHGTGDGRKLFF	TGTGCCAGCAGCCATGGGACAGGGGACGGTCGAAAACTGTTTTTT
16	.	TRBV6-6	TRBJ2-1	TRBD2	CASSSSGLAGYNEQFF	TGTGCCAGCAGTTCATCGGGACTAGCGGGGTACAATGAGCAGTTCTTC
11	.	TRBV6-5	TRBJ2-7	.	CASRGLSAQYF	TGTGCCAGCAGGGGCCTTTCTGCGCAGTACTTC
14	.	TRBV6-5	TRBJ2-3	.	CASSYSHSTDTQYF	TGTGCCAGCAGTTACTCCCACAGCACAGATACGCAGTATTTT
14	.	TRBV19	TRBJ2-7	.	CASSMSREAIEQYF	TGTGCCAGTAGTATGTCGAGGGAGGCGATCGAGCAGTACTTC
13	.	TRBV6-2/TRBV6-3	TRBJ1-5	.	CASSFVQRDSLYF	TGTGCCAGCAGTTTCGTCCAGAGGGACTCCCTCTATTTT
15	.	TRBV6-2/TRBV6-3	TRBJ2-3	.	CASSYSVLASDTQYF	TGTGCCAGCAGTTACTCGGTTCTAGCGTCAGATACGCAGTATTTT
14	.	TRBV29-1	TRBJ2-7	.	CSVRRSWVSYEQYF	TGCAGCGTTAGAAGGTCCTGGGTTTCCTACGAGCAGTACTTC
14	.	TRBV7-8	TRBJ2-3	.	CASSLESRAGTQYF	TGTGCCAGCAGCTTAGAAAGCAGGGCGGGTACGCAGTATTTT
16	once	TRBV6-6	TRBJ1-3	.	CASSYSSVLSGNTIYF	TGTGCCAGCAGTTACTCGTCAGTTCTCTCTGGAAACACCATATATTTT
12	.	TRBV7-2	TRBJ2-3	.	CASSFREDTQYF	TGTGCCAGCAGCTTCCGAGAAGATACGCAGTATTTT
18	.	TRBV9	TRBJ2-6	.	CASSVGPGKTSGANVLTF	TGTGCCAGCAGCGTAGGGCCGGGTAAGACTTCGGGGGCCAACGTCCTGACTTTC
17	.	TRBV5-1	TRBJ1-2	.	CASSPGESGSRNYGYTF	TGCGCCAGCAGCCCGGGCGAGTCGGGCAGCCGGAACTATGGCTACACCTTC
16	once	TRBV5-1	TRBJ2-6	.	CATRSQTFSGANVLTF	TGCGCCACCCGATCGCAGACCTTCTCTGGGGCCAACGTCCTGACTTTC
14	once	TRBV3-1/TRBV3-2	TRBJ1-1	.	CASSHLDRNTEAFF	TGTGCCAGCAGTCACCTAGACAGGAACACTGAAGCTTTCTTT
16	.	TRBV5-1	TRBJ2-5	.	CASSLGAGPLERGQYF	TGCGCCAGCAGCTTGGGCGCTGGACCCTTGGAGAGAGGCCAGTACTTC
15	.	TRBV9	TRBJ2-7	TRBD2	CASSVGLADPYEQYF	TGTGCCAGCAGCGTAGGACTAGCGGACCCCTACGAGCAGTACTTC
15	few	TRBV20-1	TRBJ1-2	.	CSASLYGGTPYGYTF	TGCAGTGCTAGTTTATACGGGGGGACACCCTATGGCTACACCTTC
13	once	TRBV5-5	TRBJ2-3	.	CASSPFSTDTQYF	TGTGCCAGCAGCCCTTTTAGCACAGATACGCAGTATTTT
17	.	TRBV15	TRBJ2-4	.	CATSRFPGEDSKNIQYF	TGTGCCACCAGCAGATTTCCAGGAGAAGATTCCAAAAACATTCAGTACTTC
17	.	TRBV9	TRBJ1-6	.	CASSVGDNTPPNSPLHF	TGTGCCAGCAGCGTAGGGGATAACACCCCCCCAAATTCACCCCTCCACTTT
16	.	TRBV4-2	TRBJ2-7	.	CASSQGLGDTVYEQYF	TGTGCCAGCAGCCAGGGCTTAGGGGACACAGTCTACGAGCAGTACTTC
17	.	TRBV28	TRBJ2-3	TRBD2	CASSLWRGTRASDTQYF	TGTGCCAGCAGTTTATGGAGGGGGACTAGAGCCTCAGATACGCAGTATTTT
13	.	TRBV10-3	TRBJ2-3	.	CAIRGLGTDTQYF	TGTGCCATCAGGGGACTTGGGACAGATACGCAGTATTTT
14	.	TRBV7-2	TRBJ2-1	.	CASSLRRAEGEQFF	TGTGCCAGCAGCTTACGGCGGGCGGAAGGGGAGCAGTTCTTC
15	.	TRBV7-2	TRBJ2-5	TRBD1	CASSLNGGQVETQYF	TGTGCCAGCAGCTTGAACGGGGGACAGGTAGAGACCCAGTACTTC
17	.	TRBV7-2	TRBJ2-3	.	CASSFFLGGGSTDTQYF	TGTGCCAGCAGCTTCTTCCTCGGTGGTGGTAGCACAGATACGCAGTATTTT
13	.	TRBV12-5	TRBJ1-2	.	CASGLGQGNGYTF	TGTGCTAGTGGTTTGGGGCAGGGTAATGGCTACACCTTC
16	.	TRBV27	TRBJ2-7	TRBD2	CASSSLGLAGGYEQYF	TGTGCCAGCAGTTCACTCGGACTAGCGGGAGGATACGAGCAGTACTTC
15	.	TRBV5-3	TRBJ2-1	TRBD2	CARSRTRTSGGEQFF	TGTGCCAGAAGCAGAACTAGGACTAGCGGGGGGGAGCAGTTCTTC
12	.	TRBV29-1	TRBJ1-1	TRBD1	CSVSTGHTEAFF	TGCAGCGTGTCGACAGGGCACACTGAAGCTTTCTTT
13	.	TRBV9	TRBJ1-2	.	CASSVEGGTGYTF	TGTGCCAGCAGCGTAGAGGGCGGGACTGGCTACACCTTC
13	.	TRBV18	TRBJ1-2	.	CASSPPGVDGYTF	TGTGCCAGCTCACCCCCAGGGGTCGATGGCTACACCTTC
11	.	TRBV4-2	TRBJ2-7	.	CASSRGDEQYF	TGTGCCAGCAGCCGGGGGGACGAGCAGTACTTC
13	.	TRBV19	TRBJ2-3	TRBD2	CASRRGVPDTQYF	TGTGCCAGTAGGCGGGGGGTGCCAGATACGCAGTATTTT
16	.	TRBV4-3	TRBJ2-6	.	CASSPQIASGANVLTF	TGCGCCAGCAGCCCACAAATTGCATCTGGGGCCAACGTCCTGACTTTC
15	.	TRBV7-2	TRBJ2-7	.	CASSLLGLVNYEQYF	TGTGCCAGCAGCCTACTAGGGCTAGTCAACTACGAGCAGTACTTC
15	.	TRBV6-2/TRBV6-3	TRBJ1-5	.	CASSLTIGTNQPQHF	TGTGCCAGCAGCTTGACCATCGGAACTAATCAGCCCCAGCATTTT
11	.	TRBV29-1	TRBJ1-4	.	CSVAGVGKLFF	TGCAGCGTTGCTGGGGTCGGAAAACTGTTTTTT
16	.	TRBV6-2/TRBV6-3	TRBJ2-1	TRBD2	CASSYDTTSGRDEQFF	TGTGCCAGCAGTTACGATACGACTAGCGGTAGAGATGAGCAGTTCTTC